This TCR beta chain came from a study of control samples from healthy donors and cancer patients. Germline CDR1 and CDR2: ENHRY and SYGVKD. The CDR3 loop spans 14 amino acids. Trimming stripped 8 bases from V and 5 bases from J, with 16 bases between. Method: immunoSEQ multiplex PCR; TCRdb's copy keeps in-frame clones and lacks some. This sample has 200,000 to 250,000 clones, with about 93% found just once. Sequencing was carried out using blood. The J gene is TRBJ1-5, the V gene TRBV10-3; D is unclear. The receptor's source is a man aged 50 or older in good health. Here the CDR3 reads CAIREGGFDQPQHF. In nucleotides, the CDR3 is TGTGCCATCCGAGAGGGAGGTTTTGATCAGCCCCAGCATTTT.